The clone carrying this TCR beta chain was observed at least ten times. The data originate from a study of early T cells in non-severe SARS-CoV-2 infection. TCRdb called the 5' RACE reads again in MiXCR, with one record for every CDR3 protein. The sample lists tens of thousands of distinct CDR3 sequences, approximately 6% occurring once. The CDR3 loop spans 13 amino acids. V dropped 2 bases and J dropped 3 bases, with 8 bases sitting between them. Germline V gene sequence: CDR1 SGHRS, CDR2 YFSETQ. The TCR was taken from an adult who was a healthcare worker with PCR-confirmed SARS-CoV-2 infection or an uninfected control (not recorded which). Sequencing was performed on whole blood, taken at baseline. This chain links TRBV5-1 with TRBJ1-1; D not resolved. The DNA for the CDR3 is TGCGCCAGCAGCTTTGACGGTGACACTGAAGCTTTCTTT. It is translated as CASSFDGDTEAFF.